Sequencing of this T cell receptor beta chain was carried out in a study of control samples from healthy donors and cancer patients. Profiling relied on immunoSEQ multiplex PCR, and the TCRdb table lists in-frame clones only, not all of them. Of some 120,000 clones in the sample, about 95% were seen once. The trim removed 5 bases at V and 4 bases at J, leaving 1 base unmatched. The CDR3 is 12 residues long. Germline V gene lookup returns CDR1 SNHLY and CDR2 FYNNEI. This clonotype was sampled from a man aged 25 to 45 in good health. The sample comprised blood. This rearrangement joins TRBV2 to TRBJ1-2; 7 positions agree with TRBD1. CDR3 protein: CASSRDSYGYTF. CDR3 DNA sequence: TGTGCCAGCAGTCGGGACAGCTATGGCTACACCTTC.